These 28 T cell receptor beta chains were all obtained from the same sample, sequenced in a study of blood T cell repertoires in COVID-19. Here immunoSEQ multiplex PCR was the method, and the copy in TCRdb shows in-frame clones only, minus some. The repertoire has some 180,000 clones, 85% to 90% of them found once; the top ten carry roughly 8.2%. Sequenced material: peripheral blood. These TCRs come from a woman aged 55-75 years with acute or convalescent COVID-19.

The gene calls are TRBV30 and TRBJ1-1; D remains unclear. CDR3 length: 13 amino acids. Per the germline V gene, CDR1 is GTSNPN and CDR2 is SVGIG (reference sequence). The V and J ends lost 3 bases and 3 bases respectively, with 11 bases between them. The CDR3 coding sequence is TGTGCCTGGAGCCCGGGATCGGACACTGAAGCTTTCTTT. Protein sequence: CAWSPGSDTEAFF.

This CDR3 reads CATRTSGSLGEQFF. DNA of the CDR3: TGTGCCACCCGGACTAGCGGGAGTCTCGGTGAGCAGTTCTTC. The rearrangement joins TRBV6-5 to TRBJ2-1; 13 bases align to TRBD2. This CDR3 has 14 amino acids. CDR1 is MNHEY and CDR2 is SVGAGI in the germline V gene. Trimming at V came to 10 bases and at J to 9 bases, leaving 9 bases not matched to a gene.

The genes are TRBV19 and TRBJ2-3; TRBD2 aligns across 7 bases. CDR3 length: 16 residues. V lost 3 bases and J lost 1; bases outside the gene matches: 7. In germline, CDR1 is LNHDA, CDR2 SQIVND (reference sequence). The CDR3 spells CASSIRQGGGTDTQYF. In DNA, the CDR3 is TGTGCCAGTAGTATCAGGCAGGGAGGGGGCACAGATACGCAGTATTTT.

The gene calls are TRBV9 and TRBJ2-2, with unresolved D. Germline V lookup: CDR1 SGDLS, CDR2 YYNGEE. Trimming stripped 3 bases from V and 4 bases from J, with 16 bases between. The CDR3 spans 16 residues. This chain's CDR3 is CASSAGSPSGTGELFF. The CDR3 DNA reads as TGTGCCAGCAGCGCCGGGTCTCCCTCGGGCACCGGGGAGCTGTTTTTT.

The chain joins TRBV6-5 to TRBJ1-6; 9 bases match TRBD1. J was trimmed by 11 bases and V by 8 bases; bases with no gene match: 10. This CDR3 has 14 amino acids. From germline, CDR1 is MNHEY and CDR2 SVGAGI. The CDR3 sequence: CASFAGTGPPPLHF. DNA of the CDR3: TGTGCCAGCTTCGCCGGGACAGGGCCCCCACCCCTCCACTTT.

The rearrangement joins TRBV2 to TRBJ2-7; 11 bases align to TRBD2. The J segment lost 5 bases and the V segment lost 6 bases, leaving 12 bases of the junction unmatched. CDR3 length equals 16 residues. Germline loops: CDR1 SNHLY, CDR2 FYNNEI. The CDR3 DNA is TGTGCCAGCAGATTAGGGGAACTAGCGGGAGTTCACGAGCAGTACTTC. It yields the protein CASRLGELAGVHEQYF.

This chain uses TRBV10-3 with TRBJ2-1, with TRBD2 identical over 7 bases. The germline CDR1 and CDR2 sequences are ENHRY and SYGVKD. This CDR3 comprises 15 residues. Germline trimming cut 4 bases from V and 9 bases from J; bases unmatched to any gene: 12. Here the CDR3 DNA reads TGTGCCATCAGTGGGCTAGCGGCCTCTTCGGGTGAGCAGTTCTTC. Translated, it gives CAISGLAASSGEQFF.

This chain connects TRBV12-3 or TRBV12-4 to TRBJ1-5; 8 bases line up with TRBD1. CDR3 length equals 13 residues. V lost 5 bases, J lost 6 bases, and 3 bases stayed unmatched. This CDR3 reads CASSRTGPQPQHF. The CDR3 DNA is TGTGCCAGCAGTCGGACAGGGCCTCAGCCCCAGCATTTT.

CDR3 region: CASSFLAGQGAPRNTIYF. CDR3 in DNA: TGTGCCAGTAGTTTTCTCGCGGGACAGGGGGCGCCGAGAAACACCATATATTTT. The chain links TRBV19 to TRBJ1-3; 12 bases are shared with TRBD1. Germline CDR1 LNHDA, CDR2 SQIVND (reference sequence). This CDR3 is built from 18 residues. Trimming cost V 5 bases and J 5 bases; bases outside gene matches: 13.

The chain joins TRBV2 to TRBJ2-7, with a possible D match to TRBD2 (5 bases). Germline V lookup: CDR1 SNHLY, CDR2 FYNNEI. CDR3 size: 15 residues. V lost 1 base, J lost 2 bases, and 12 bases lay in between. The CDR3 loop reads CASSEGLGAAYEQYF. The CDR3 DNA reads as TGTGCCAGCAGTGAAGGACTGGGAGCTGCCTACGAGCAGTACTTC.

This rearrangement joins TRBV14 to TRBJ2-3, with 8 bases lining up with TRBD1. V shed 2 bases and J 5 bases; nucleotides not matched to a gene: 6. The CDR3 covers 15 residues. The germline CDR1 and CDR2 sequences are SGHDN and FVKESK. The CDR3 bases are TGTGCCAGCAGCCAACCCGGGACAGGTGGAGATACGCAGTATTTT. Its protein product is CASSQPGTGGDTQYF.

The chain recombines TRBV19 with TRBJ1-2; 7 bases align to TRBD1. Germline loops: CDR1 LNHDA, CDR2 SQIVND (reference sequence). CDR3 length equals 14 residues. V lost 5 bases to trimming and J lost 7 bases; unmatched junction nucleotides: 10. Here the CDR3 reads CASSSRQGALGYTF. CDR3 DNA sequence: TGTGCCAGTAGTTCCCGACAGGGTGCGCTTGGCTACACCTTC.

The rearrangement uses TRBV27 and TRBJ2-1; 7 nucleotides agree with TRBD2. The CDR3 consists of 15 residues. The germline V gene encodes CDR1 MNHEY and CDR2 SMNVEV (reference sequence). Losses at the gene ends were 6 bases for V and 8 bases for J; bases not matched to a gene: 13. CDR3 in amino acids: CASSSQAGASYEQFF. CDR3 in DNA: TGTGCCAGCAGCTCTCAGGCGGGAGCTAGCTATGAGCAGTTCTTC.

V and J are TRBV7-8 and TRBJ2-1; D possibly corresponds to TRBD2 (6 bases). The length of the CDR3 is 15 residues. V was shortened by 8 bases and J by 0 bases, with 14 bases between the two germline ends. CDR1 is SGHVS and CDR2 is FQNEAQ in the germline V gene. This CDR3 reads CASGSSVSSYNEQFF. In nucleotides, the CDR3 is TGTGCCAGCGGATCTAGCGTGAGCTCCTACAATGAGCAGTTCTTC.

The rearrangement uses TRBV5-1 and TRBJ2-3; 13 nucleotides align to TRBD2. The length of the CDR3 is 15 residues. Trimming took 4 bases from V and 5 from J; bases not matched to a gene: 4. From germline, CDR1 is SGHRS and CDR2 YFSETQ. In DNA form, the CDR3 reads TGCGCCAGCAGCCGCGGGACTAGCGGGGAAGATACGCAGTATTTT. Translation gives CASSRGTSGEDTQYF. Drawing the rest from reference TRBV5-1 and TRBJ2-3, the complete variable domain is KAGVTQTPRYLIKTRGQQVTLSCSPISGHRSVSWYQQTPGQGLQFLFEYFSETQRNKGNFPGRFSGRQFSNSRSEMNVSTLELGDSALYLCASSRGTSGEDTQYFGPGTRLTVL.

The chain employs TRBV6-5 and TRBJ2-1; TRBD1 matches 7 bases. Per germline, CDR1 MNHEY and CDR2 SVGAGI. J was trimmed by 8 bases and V by 7 bases; bases with no gene match: 8. The CDR3 contains 13 residues. The CDR3 here is CASISTGFHEQFF. The DNA for the CDR3 is TGTGCCAGCATATCGACAGGGTTCCATGAGCAGTTCTTC.

This CDR3 reads CASSTLRPRASDTQYF. CDR3 sequence (DNA): TGCGCCAGCAGCACCCTTCGCCCGAGAGCCTCAGATACGCAGTATTTT. V gene TRBV5-1 combines with J gene TRBJ2-3, with D unclear. The V end was cut by 4 bases, the J end by 4 bases, with 19 bases between. The germline CDR1 and CDR2 sequences are SGHRS and YFSETQ. The CDR3 spans 16 residues.

This chain's CDR3 is CASSFELAGTDTQYF. The DNA for the CDR3 is TGTGCCAGCAGCTTCGAGCTAGCGGGGACAGATACGCAGTATTTT. V and J are TRBV7-9 and TRBJ2-3, with 9 bases that match TRBD2. Trimming at V came to 3 bases and at J to 3 bases, leaving 4 bases not matched to a gene. Germline values: CDR1 SEHNR, CDR2 FQNEAQ (reference sequence). The CDR3 consists of 15 residues.

The V call is TRBV28, the J call TRBJ1-1; 8 bases map to TRBD1. This CDR3 has 14 amino acids. Looked up from germline, CDR1 is MDHEN and CDR2 is SYDVKM. The V and J ends lost 2 bases and 4 bases, in that order; junction bases with no gene match: 3. CDR3 residues: CASSLATGGTEAFF. CDR3 DNA sequence: TGTGCCAGCAGTTTAGCTACAGGGGGCACTGAAGCTTTCTTT.

This sequence joins TRBV28 and TRBJ1-6; D might be TRBD1 (6 bases). This CDR3 spans 12 amino acids. Germline CDR1 MDHEN, CDR2 SYDVKM. CDR3 residues: CPGGTSNSPLHF. CDR3 in DNA: TGTCCCGGGGGGACAAGTAATTCACCCCTCCACTTT.

The gene calls are TRBV24-1 and TRBJ2-5, with 8 bases matching TRBD1. Germline loops: CDR1 KGHDR, CDR2 SFDVKD. V was clipped by 9 bases and J by 4 bases; unmatched bases: 12. This CDR3 contains 15 residues. CDR3 in amino acids: CATSPHRQGTETQYF. The CDR3 DNA sequence: TGTGCCACCTCCCCTCACCGACAGGGGACAGAGACCCAGTACTTC.

This chain joins TRBV19 and TRBJ2-1, with D possibly TRBD2 on 6 matching bases. The CDR3 is made up of 15 amino acids. The V end lost 4 bases, the J end lost 4 bases, and 14 bases lay between the germline ends. Looked up from germline, CDR1 is LNHDA and CDR2 is SQIVND (reference sequence). The CDR3 sequence is CASSTGSGPYNEQFF. CDR3 nucleotide sequence: TGTGCCAGTAGTACGGGAAGCGGGCCTTACAATGAGCAGTTCTTC.

This clone was counted only a few times. The genes are TRBV24-1 and TRBJ1-1; D is unclear. With 4 bases removed from V and 1 base from J, the gap between germline ends came to 12 bases. Germline values: CDR1 KGHDR, CDR2 SFDVKD. This CDR3 has 15 residues. DNA of the CDR3: TGTGCCACCAGTGACCCCTCGGGTCCGAACACTGAAGCTTTCTTT. It codes for CATSDPSGPNTEAFF.

This chain uses TRBV28 with TRBJ1-1; 7 bases are a match to TRBD1. This CDR3 has 13 amino acids. Germline V lookup: CDR1 MDHEN, CDR2 SYDVKM. With 6 bases clipped from V and 4 bases from J, the junction kept 5 bases outside the gene matches. CDR3 nucleotides: TGTGCCAGCAGACCGACAGGGCCCACTGAAGCTTTCTTT. This codes for CASRPTGPTEAFF.

The chain's CDR3 is CASSRGATEAFF. CDR3 in DNA: TGCGCCAGCAGTCGAGGCGCCACTGAAGCTTTCTTT. V is TRBV10-2 and J is TRBJ1-1; D is unclear. CDR3 size: 12 residues. Trimming stripped 5 bases from V and 4 bases from J, with 8 bases between. Germline V gene lookup returns CDR1 WSHSY and CDR2 SAAADI.

The chain's CDR3 is CASTGENTEAFF. CDR3 nucleotide sequence: TGTGCCAGCACGGGGGAGAACACTGAAGCTTTCTTT. The chain uses TRBV11-3 and TRBJ1-1, with TRBD1 as a possible D gene (5 bases). Germline CDR1 and CDR2: SGHNT and YENEEA. This CDR3 spans 12 amino acids. Trimming shortened V by 7 bases and J by 1 base, and 7 bases separated the two germline ends.

This clone showed up just once. The chain has TRBV7-3 and TRBJ2-1, with 9 bases fitting TRBD2. Germline CDR1 and CDR2: SGHTA and FQGTGA. The CDR3 is made up of 17 amino acids. V was pared by 5 bases and J by 7 bases, with 15 bases of the junction left unmatched. DNA for the CDR3: TGTGCCAGCAGCCAGAGGGGCGGGAGGGCCGCGGGGAATGAGCAGTTCTTC. Residues: CASSQRGGRAAGNEQFF.

This clone has only one observation. The genes are TRBV6-6 and TRBJ1-1, with 8 bases fitting TRBD1. The CDR3 has 17 residues. Per the germline V gene, CDR1 is MNHNY and CDR2 is SVGAGI (reference sequence). V trimming: 5 bases; J trimming: 0 bases; junction bases outside the gene matches: 11. CDR3 amino acids: CASSPTSRGLLNTEAFF. CDR3 nucleotides: TGTGCCAGCAGTCCAACCTCCAGGGGGCTATTGAACACTGAAGCTTTCTTT.